Detailed here is one T cell receptor (beta chain). No antigen is known for it. Per germline, CDR1 SGHTA and CDR2 FQGNSA. The V segment lost 1 base and the J segment 5 bases; nucleotides outside the gene matches: 7. This CDR3 is 16 amino acids long. The PCR employed 60 Vbeta primers together with 13 Jbeta primers. Some clones are missing from TCRdb's copy, which holds only in-frame ones; the method was immunoSEQ multiplex PCR. The sample lists roughly 120,000 clones; around 80% were seen once. The source of the sample is a study of cytomegalovirus exposure and HLA in healthy donors. Study at large: Genetic ancestry analysis placed 81% of the roughly 400 donors that were genotyped in the Caucasian-associated cluster.

Findings of the study overall: No immune exposure information besides CMV serostatus was available. The study flagged 150 to 200 TCR beta chains as cytomegalovirus-associated.

The sequenced sample consisted of PBMCs. This clonotype was sampled from a young man in good health and CMV-seropositive. The rearrangement joins TRBV7-2 to TRBJ2-2; 7 bases line up with TRBD2. The CDR3 here is CASSLEGRGRTGELFF. The CDR3 coding sequence is TGTGCCAGCAGCTTAGAGGGGCGGGGGAGGACCGGGGAGCTGTTTTTT. The full variable domain, completed using reference TRBV7-2 and TRBJ2-2, is GAGVSQSPSNKVTEKGKDVELRCDPISGHTALYWYRQSLGQGLEFLIYFQGNSAPDKSGLPSDRFSAERTGGSVSTLTIQRTQQEDSAVYLCASSLEGRGRTGELFFGEGSRLTVL.